A single sample is the source of the 12 T cell receptor beta chains below, sequenced in a study of blood T cell repertoires in COVID-19. Sequenced by immunoSEQ multiplex PCR; TCRdb stores in-frame clones only, minus some. The table records over 200,000 clones, 84% of them present only once. Sequenced sample: peripheral blood. The source of these receptors is a woman older than 75 with COVID-19, enrolled during active disease.

The chain employs TRBV3-1 (or the pseudogene TRBV3-2) and TRBJ1-3; D is ambiguous. The V end lost 1 base, the J end lost 0 bases, and 13 bases lay between the germline ends. Germline values: CDR1 LGHDT, CDR2 YNNKEL (reference sequence). The CDR3 length is 17 residues. CDR3 loop: CASSQAGFGFSGNTIYF. CDR3 sequence (DNA): TGTGCCAGCAGCCAAGCGGGATTCGGGTTCTCTGGAAACACCATATATTTT.

V gene TRBV7-2 combines with J gene TRBJ2-2; 10 bases are a match to TRBD2. Germline CDR1 reads SGHTA; CDR2 reads FQGNSA. V lost 3 bases to trimming and J lost 7 bases; unmatched junction nucleotides: 8. This CDR3 has 16 amino acids. CDR3 residues: CASSFQDSGRGGELFF. CDR3 in DNA: TGTGCCAGCAGCTTTCAAGACAGCGGGAGGGGCGGGGAGCTGTTTTTT. Drawing the rest from reference TRBV7-2 and TRBJ2-2, the complete variable domain is GAGVSQSPSNKVTEKGKDVELRCDPISGHTALYWYRQSLGQGLEFLIYFQGNSAPDKSGLPSDRFSAERTGGSVSTLTIQRTQQEDSAVYLCASSFQDSGRGGELFFGEGSRLTVL.

The chain employs TRBV5-3 and TRBJ1-5, with 8 bases matching TRBD1. TRBV5-3 is an open reading frame, and its role is uncertain. Trimming cost V 5 bases and J 0 bases; bases outside gene matches: 7. The CDR3 is made up of 16 amino acids. The CDR3 nucleotides read TGTGCCAGAAGTCGGACAGGGACAGATAGCAATCAGCCCCAGCATTTT. This encodes CARSRTGTDSNQPQHF.

The rearrangement uses TRBV7-8 and TRBJ1-1; D may be TRBD1 (6 bases). This CDR3 is 15 amino acids long. V lost 5 bases, J lost 5 bases, and 18 bases lay in between. Per the germline V gene, CDR1 is SGHVS and CDR2 is FQNEAQ. For the CDR3, the DNA is TGTGCCAGCAGCCGTCTAGGAGTTAGGGGGACTGAAGCTTTCTTT. It specifies CASSRLGVRGTEAFF.

This clone occurred once. This chain uses TRBV2 with TRBJ2-1; no definite D call. Germline CDR1 and CDR2: SNHLY and FYNNEI. The V gene lost 6 bases and the J gene lost 4 bases, with 4 bases spanning the gap. The length of the CDR3 is 11 residues. This chain's CDR3 is CASRAYNEQFF. The DNA of the CDR3 is TGTGCCAGCAGGGCTTACAATGAGCAGTTCTTC.

The chain is built from TRBV5-6 and TRBJ2-1; 8 positions agree with TRBD2. The CDR3 totals 15 residues. Trimming took 3 bases from V and 6 from J; bases not matched to a gene: 8. Germline lookup yields CDR1 SGHDT and CDR2 YYEEEE. This CDR3 reads CASSSGTSGFNEQFF. The CDR3 DNA reads as TGTGCCAGCAGCTCCGGGACTAGTGGATTCAATGAGCAGTTCTTC.

V is TRBV3-1 (or the pseudogene TRBV3-2) and J is TRBJ1-6; no firm D call. The CDR3 spans 13 residues. With 5 bases removed from V and 7 bases from J, the gap between germline ends came to 9 bases. Germline CDR1 is LGHDT and CDR2 is YNNKEL (reference sequence). This CDR3 reads CASSGGPNSPLHF. The CDR3 DNA sequence: TGTGCCAGCAGCGGCGGCCCCAATTCACCCCTCCACTTT.

The V gene is TRBV7-2, the J gene TRBJ2-2; 10 nucleotides match TRBD2. This CDR3 region has 16 residues. Losses at the gene ends were 4 bases for V and 5 bases for J; bases not matched to a gene: 7. From germline, CDR1 is SGHTA and CDR2 FQGNSA. The chain's CDR3 is CASSSPSGRGTGELFF. The CDR3 DNA reads TGTGCCAGCAGCTCCCCTAGCGGGAGAGGGACCGGGGAGCTGTTTTTT.

This sequence joins TRBV12-3 or TRBV12-4 and TRBJ1-1; D is perhaps TRBD1 (5 bases). Deletions cut 3 bases from V and 11 bases from J, with 13 bases between. This CDR3 comprises 12 residues. The CDR3 DNA reads TGTGCCAGCAGTTTCCTACAGGCCCCGGCTTTCTTT. As protein: CASSFLQAPAFF.

The chain couples TRBV5-1 to TRBJ1-1, with a possible D match to TRBD1 (5 bases). Germline lookup yields CDR1 SGHRS and CDR2 YFSETQ. V lost 5 bases and J lost 2, with 13 bases in between. The CDR3 extends over 14 amino acids. The CDR3 reads CASRFTGINTEAFF. Here the CDR3 DNA reads TGCGCCAGCAGATTTACAGGCATTAACACTGAAGCTTTCTTT.

V and J are TRBV18 and TRBJ1-6, with 8 bases fitting TRBD1. The CDR3 sequence is 15 residues long. V lost 4 bases to trimming and J lost 6 bases; unmatched junction nucleotides: 5. CDR1 is KGHSH and CDR2 is LQKENI in the germline V gene. CDR3 in DNA: TGTGCCAGCTCACACGGACAGGGACCTAATTCACCCCTCCACTTT. Encoded protein: CASSHGQGPNSPLHF.

This chain joins TRBV5-1 and TRBJ2-5; 7 positions agree with TRBD2. Germline assignment: CDR1 SGHRS and CDR2 YFSETQ. The length of the CDR3 is 14 residues. Trimming took 4 bases from V and 1 from J; bases not matched to a gene: 4. The CDR3 reads CASSKLATQETQYF. DNA of the CDR3: TGCGCCAGCAGCAAACTAGCGACCCAAGAGACCCAGTACTTC.